This T cell receptor beta chain was recorded in a study of shared clonotypes between healthy human individuals. To note about this clone: The junction does not match germline at one end; this may be a read error.

TCRdb's copy holds only in-frame clones and misses some; the assay was immunoSEQ multiplex PCR. The sample has around 440,000 clones, around 77% seen once; the top ten hold approximately 12%. Germline V gene lookup returns CDR1 SGHAT and CDR2 FQNNGV. CDR3 length: 14 residues. This chain joins TRBV11-2 and TRBJ1-5; D is unclear. This TCR was sampled from a woman aged 40 to 50 in good health. Some clones in this sample may be carry-over from other donors' samples. The source material was PBMCs. DNA of the CDR3: TGTGCCGGCAGCGAACGGGCGGGGAATCAGCCCCAGCATTTT. It is translated as CAGSERAGNQPQHF.